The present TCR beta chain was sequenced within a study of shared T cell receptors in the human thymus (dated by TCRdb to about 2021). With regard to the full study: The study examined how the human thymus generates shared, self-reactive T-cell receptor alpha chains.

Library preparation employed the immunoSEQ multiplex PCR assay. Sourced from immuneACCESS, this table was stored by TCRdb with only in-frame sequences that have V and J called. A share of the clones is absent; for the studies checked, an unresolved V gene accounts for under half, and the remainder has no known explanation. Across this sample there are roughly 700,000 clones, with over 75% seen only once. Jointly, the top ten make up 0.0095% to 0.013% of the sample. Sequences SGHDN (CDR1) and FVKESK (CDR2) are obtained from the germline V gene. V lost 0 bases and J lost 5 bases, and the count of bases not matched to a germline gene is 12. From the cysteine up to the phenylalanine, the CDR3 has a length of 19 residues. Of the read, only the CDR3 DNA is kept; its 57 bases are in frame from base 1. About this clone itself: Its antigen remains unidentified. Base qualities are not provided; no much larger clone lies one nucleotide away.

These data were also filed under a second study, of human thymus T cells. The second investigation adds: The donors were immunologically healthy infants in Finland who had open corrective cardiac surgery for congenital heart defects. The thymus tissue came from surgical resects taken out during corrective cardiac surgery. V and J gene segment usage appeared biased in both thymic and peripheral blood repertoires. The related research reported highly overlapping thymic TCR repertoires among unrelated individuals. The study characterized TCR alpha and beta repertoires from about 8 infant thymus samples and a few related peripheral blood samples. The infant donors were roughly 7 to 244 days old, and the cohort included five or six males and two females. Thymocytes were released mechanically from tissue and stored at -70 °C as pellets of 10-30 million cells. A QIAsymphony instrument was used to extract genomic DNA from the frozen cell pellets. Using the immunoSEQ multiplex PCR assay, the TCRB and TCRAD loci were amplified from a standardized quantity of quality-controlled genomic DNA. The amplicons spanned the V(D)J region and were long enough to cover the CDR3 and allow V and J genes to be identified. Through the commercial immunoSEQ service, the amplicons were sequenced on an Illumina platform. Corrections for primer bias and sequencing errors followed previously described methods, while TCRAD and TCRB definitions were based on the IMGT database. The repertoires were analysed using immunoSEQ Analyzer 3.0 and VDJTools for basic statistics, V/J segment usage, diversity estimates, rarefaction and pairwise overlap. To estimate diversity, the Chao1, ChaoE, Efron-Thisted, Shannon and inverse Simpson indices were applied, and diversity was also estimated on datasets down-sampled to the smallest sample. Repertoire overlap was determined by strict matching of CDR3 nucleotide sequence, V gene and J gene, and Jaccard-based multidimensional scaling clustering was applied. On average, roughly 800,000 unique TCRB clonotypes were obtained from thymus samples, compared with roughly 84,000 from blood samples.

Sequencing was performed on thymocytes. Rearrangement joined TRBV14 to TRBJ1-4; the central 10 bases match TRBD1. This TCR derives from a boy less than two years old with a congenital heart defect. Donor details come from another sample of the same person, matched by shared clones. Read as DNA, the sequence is TGTGCCAGCAGCCAAGATTGGGACAGGGGCGCCCCCACCAATGAAAAACTGTTTTTT. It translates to CASSQDWDRGAPTNEKLFF. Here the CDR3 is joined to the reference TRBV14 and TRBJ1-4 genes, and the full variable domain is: EAGVTQFPSHSVIEKGQTVTLRCDPISGHDNLYWYRRVMGKEIKFLLHFVKESKQDESGMPNNRFLAERTGGTYSTLKVQPAELEDSGVYFCASSQDWDRGAPTNEKLFFGSGTQLSVL.